Shown below are 3 T cell receptor beta chains from a single sample sequenced in a study of blood T cell repertoires in COVID-19 (dated by TCRdb to 2019 to 2021). Preparation of the library involved the immunoSEQ multiplex PCR assay. TCRdb re-hosts the immuneACCESS table, in-frame sequences only. Its copies lack some clones; in the studies checked, an unresolved V gene accounts for under half of them, and the cause for the rest is not known. In all, the sample holds about 200,000 clones, and approximately 86% of those were seen once. The top ten clonotypes cover roughly 4% of the sample. Material for sequencing was PBMCs or T cells enriched from blood (not recorded which). These receptor sequences come from a woman aged 25 to 39 who had been exposed to COVID-19.

The chain carries TRBV6-5 and TRBJ1-5; 7 bases map to TRBD1. The CDR3 extends over 12 amino acids. The germline V gene has CDR1 MNHEY and CDR2 SVGAGI. Trimming removed 8 bases from V and 4 bases from J; junction bases left unmatched: 2. The CDR3 spells CASGQVNQPQHF. The CDR3 DNA follows: TGTGCCAGCGGACAGGTGAATCAGCCCCAGCATTTT.

J is TRBJ1-2 and V is TRBV5-6, with TRBD1 matching 9 bases. CDR1 is SGHDT and CDR2 is YYEEEE in the germline V gene. CDR3 size: 15 residues. Trimming at V came to 2 bases and at J to 6 bases, leaving 8 bases not matched to a gene. The chain's CDR3 is CASSLYTGTGHGYTF. The CDR3 DNA reads TGTGCCAGCAGCTTATACACCGGGACAGGGCATGGCTACACCTTC.

This sequence joins TRBV5-1 and TRBJ1-2; D not certain. Trimming cost V 1 base and J 1 base, with 5 bases left between them. The germline CDR1 and CDR2 sequences are SGHRS and YFSETQ. The CDR3 extends over 13 amino acids. This chain's CDR3 is CASSLLGNYGYTF. The CDR3 DNA reads TGCGCCAGCAGCTTGCTCGGTAACTATGGCTACACCTTC.